The sequence of this T cell receptor (beta chain) was determined in a study of shared clonotypes between healthy human individuals. Study information: CD8 memory received one plate per donor, CD8 naive two, CD4 memory three and CD4 naive three.

Template for every sorted-subset replicate PCR totaled 150 to 250 ng DNA, 25,000 to 35,000 T cell genomes. Assay used: immunoSEQ multiplex PCR; TCRdb lists only in-frame clones, some missing. The repertoire includes about 2.3 million clones, about 92% of them detected once, and under 0.45% sits in the top ten. Worth noting for this clone: The antigen is not known.

CDR1 is SGHAT and CDR2 is FQNNGV in the germline V gene. V lost 0 bases, J lost 10 bases, and 8 bases stayed unmatched. The CDR3 is 17 residues long. The study's findings and limits: Across subsets, estimated richness was generally greater for naive than for memory populations.

This chain uses TRBV11-2 with TRBJ2-1; 14 bases line up with TRBD2. The sequenced sample was naive CD4+ T cells from PBMCs. Subset here: CD45RA+ positively selected. The source of this sequence is a man aged 18 to 29 in good health. Some clones in this sample may be carry-over from other donors' samples. The CDR3 here is CASSLDRGLAGVLEQFF. DNA of the CDR3: TGTGCCAGCAGCTTAGATAGGGGACTAGCGGGAGTGTTGGAGCAGTTCTTC.